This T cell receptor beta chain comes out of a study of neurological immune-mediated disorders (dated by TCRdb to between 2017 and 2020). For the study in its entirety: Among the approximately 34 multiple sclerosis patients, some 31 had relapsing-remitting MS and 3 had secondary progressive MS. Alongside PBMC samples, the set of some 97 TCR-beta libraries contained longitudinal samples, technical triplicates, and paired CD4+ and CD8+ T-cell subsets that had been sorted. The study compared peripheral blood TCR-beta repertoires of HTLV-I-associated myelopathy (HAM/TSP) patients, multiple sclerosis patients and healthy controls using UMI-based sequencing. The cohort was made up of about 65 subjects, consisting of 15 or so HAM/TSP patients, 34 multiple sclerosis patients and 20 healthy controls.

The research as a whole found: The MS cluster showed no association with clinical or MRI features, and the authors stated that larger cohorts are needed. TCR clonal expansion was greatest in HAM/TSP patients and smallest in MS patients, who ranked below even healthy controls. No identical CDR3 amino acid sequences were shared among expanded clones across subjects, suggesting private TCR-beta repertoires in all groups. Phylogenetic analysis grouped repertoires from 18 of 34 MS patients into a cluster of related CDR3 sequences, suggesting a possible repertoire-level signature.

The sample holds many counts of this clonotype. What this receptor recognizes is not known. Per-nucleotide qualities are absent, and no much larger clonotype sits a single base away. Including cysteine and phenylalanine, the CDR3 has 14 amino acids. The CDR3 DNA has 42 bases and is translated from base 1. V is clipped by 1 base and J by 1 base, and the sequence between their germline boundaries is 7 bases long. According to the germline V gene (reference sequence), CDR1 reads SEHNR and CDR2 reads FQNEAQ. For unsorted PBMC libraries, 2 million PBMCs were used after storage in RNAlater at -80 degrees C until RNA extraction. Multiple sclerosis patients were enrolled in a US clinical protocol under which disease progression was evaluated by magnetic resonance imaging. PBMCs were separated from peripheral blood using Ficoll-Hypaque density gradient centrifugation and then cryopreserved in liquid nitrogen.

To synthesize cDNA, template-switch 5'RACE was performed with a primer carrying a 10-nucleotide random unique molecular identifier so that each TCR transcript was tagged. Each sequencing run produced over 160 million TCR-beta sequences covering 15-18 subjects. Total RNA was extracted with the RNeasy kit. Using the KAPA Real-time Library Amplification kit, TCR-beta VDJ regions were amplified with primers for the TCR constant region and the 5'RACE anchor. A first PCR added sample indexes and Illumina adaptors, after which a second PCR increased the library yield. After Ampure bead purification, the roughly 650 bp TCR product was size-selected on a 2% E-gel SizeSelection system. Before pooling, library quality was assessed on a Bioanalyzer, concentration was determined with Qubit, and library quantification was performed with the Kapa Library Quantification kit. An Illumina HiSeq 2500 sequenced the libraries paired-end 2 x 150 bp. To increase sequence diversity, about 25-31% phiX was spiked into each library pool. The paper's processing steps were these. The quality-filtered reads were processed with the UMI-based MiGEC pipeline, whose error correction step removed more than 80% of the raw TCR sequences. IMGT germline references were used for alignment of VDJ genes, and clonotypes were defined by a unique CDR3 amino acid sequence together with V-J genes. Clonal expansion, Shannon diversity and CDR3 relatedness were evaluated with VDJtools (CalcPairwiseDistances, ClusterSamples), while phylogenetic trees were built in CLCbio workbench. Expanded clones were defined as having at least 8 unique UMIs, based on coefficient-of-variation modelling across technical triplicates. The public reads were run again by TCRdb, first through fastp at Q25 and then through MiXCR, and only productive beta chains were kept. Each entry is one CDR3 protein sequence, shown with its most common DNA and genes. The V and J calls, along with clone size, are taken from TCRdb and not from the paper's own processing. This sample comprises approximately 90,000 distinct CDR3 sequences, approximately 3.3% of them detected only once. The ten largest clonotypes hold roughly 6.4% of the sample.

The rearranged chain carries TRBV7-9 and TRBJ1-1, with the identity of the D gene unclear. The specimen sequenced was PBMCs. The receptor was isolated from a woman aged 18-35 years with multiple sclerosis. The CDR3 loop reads CASSLVRQNTEAFF. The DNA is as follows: TGTGCCAGCAGCTTAGTAAGGCAGAACACTGAAGCTTTCTTT.